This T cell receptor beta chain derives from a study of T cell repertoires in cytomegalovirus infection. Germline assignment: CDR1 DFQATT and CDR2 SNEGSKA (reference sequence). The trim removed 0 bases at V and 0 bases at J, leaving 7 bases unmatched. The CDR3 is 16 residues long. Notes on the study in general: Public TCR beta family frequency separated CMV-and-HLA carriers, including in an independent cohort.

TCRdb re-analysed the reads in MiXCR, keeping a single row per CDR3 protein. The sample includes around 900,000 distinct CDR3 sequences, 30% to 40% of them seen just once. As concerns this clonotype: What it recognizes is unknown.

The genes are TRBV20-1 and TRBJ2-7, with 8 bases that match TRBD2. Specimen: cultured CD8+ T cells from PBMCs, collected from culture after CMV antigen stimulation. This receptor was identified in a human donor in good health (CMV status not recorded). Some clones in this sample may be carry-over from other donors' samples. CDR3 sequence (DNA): TGCAGTGCTAGAGATCAAAAGCGGGGGACCTCCTACGAGCAGTACTTC. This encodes CSARDQKRGTSYEQYF.